The 2 T cell receptor beta chains below all came from one sample that was sequenced in a study of OX40 agonist ivuxolimab in advanced cancers. Sequencing was performed with immunoSEQ multiplex PCR; in TCRdb, only in-frame clones are kept and a portion is missing. This sample yields tens of thousands of clones, of which roughly 90% are seen a single time; 0.25% to 0.3% belongs to the top ten. Here the sequenced sample was CD4+ or CD8+ T cells sorted from blood, taken in a trial of the OX40 agonist ivuxolimab. The receptor source for this set is an adult with an advanced solid tumor such as melanoma, head and neck, liver or kidney cancer.

In its sample, this clone was seen once. The chain links TRBV5-4 to TRBJ1-1; D not certain. With 0 bases removed from V and 4 bases from J, the gap between germline ends came to 7 bases. Germline V CDR1 and CDR2: SGHNT, YYREEE (reference sequence). This CDR3 has 13 amino acids. The CDR3 loop is CASSLGGSTEAFF. Written as DNA, the CDR3 is TGTGCCAGCAGCTTGGGCGGGAGCACTGAAGCTTTCTTT.

This sequence joins TRBV19 and TRBJ2-7; 11 bases agree with TRBD2. This CDR3 comprises 15 residues. The germline CDR1 and CDR2 sequences are LNHDA and SQIVND (reference sequence). J gave up 3 bases and V 5 bases, and 6 bases lay outside the gene matches. CDR3 region: CASSRGTSGLYEQYF. DNA of the CDR3: TGTGCCAGTAGTCGAGGGACTAGCGGCCTCTACGAGCAGTACTTC.